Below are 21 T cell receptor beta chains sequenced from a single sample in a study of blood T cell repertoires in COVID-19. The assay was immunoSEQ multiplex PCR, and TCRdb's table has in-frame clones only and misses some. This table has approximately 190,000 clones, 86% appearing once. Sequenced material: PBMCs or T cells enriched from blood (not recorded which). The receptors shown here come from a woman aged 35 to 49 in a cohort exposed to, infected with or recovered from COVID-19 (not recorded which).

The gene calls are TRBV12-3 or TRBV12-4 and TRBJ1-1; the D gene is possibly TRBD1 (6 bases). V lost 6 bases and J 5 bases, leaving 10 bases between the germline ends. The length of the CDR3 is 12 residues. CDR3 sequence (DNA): TGTGCCAGCAGCAAACAGGGTACTGAAGCTTTCTTT. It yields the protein CASSKQGTEAFF.

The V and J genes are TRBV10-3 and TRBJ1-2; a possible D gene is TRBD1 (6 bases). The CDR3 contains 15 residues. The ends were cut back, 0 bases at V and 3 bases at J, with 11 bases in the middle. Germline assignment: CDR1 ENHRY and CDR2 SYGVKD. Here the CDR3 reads CAISESLDSYYGYTF. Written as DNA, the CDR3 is TGTGCCATCAGTGAGTCATTGGACAGCTACTATGGCTACACCTTC.

The CDR3 DNA follows: TGTGCCAGCAGCCGCTTTGAGGAGCTGGAGACCCAGTACTTC. Residues: CASSRFEELETQYF. J is TRBJ2-5 and V is TRBV13; D remains ambiguous. CDR1 PRHDT and CDR2 FYEKMQ come from the germline V gene (reference sequence). The CDR3 length is 14 residues. V was clipped by 5 bases and J by 5 bases, with 15 bases between them.

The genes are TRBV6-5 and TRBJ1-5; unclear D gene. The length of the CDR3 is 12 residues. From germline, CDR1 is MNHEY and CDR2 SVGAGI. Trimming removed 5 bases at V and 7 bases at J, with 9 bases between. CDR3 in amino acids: CASSQTRQPQHF. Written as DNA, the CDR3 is TGTGCCAGCAGTCAGACACGACAGCCCCAGCATTTT.

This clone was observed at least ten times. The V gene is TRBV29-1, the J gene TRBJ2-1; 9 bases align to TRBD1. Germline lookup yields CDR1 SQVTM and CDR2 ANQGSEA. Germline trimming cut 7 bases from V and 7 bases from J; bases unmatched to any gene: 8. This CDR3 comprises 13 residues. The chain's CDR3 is CSAAGTGNNEQFF. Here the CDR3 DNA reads TGCAGCGCAGCCGGGACAGGGAATAATGAGCAGTTCTTC.

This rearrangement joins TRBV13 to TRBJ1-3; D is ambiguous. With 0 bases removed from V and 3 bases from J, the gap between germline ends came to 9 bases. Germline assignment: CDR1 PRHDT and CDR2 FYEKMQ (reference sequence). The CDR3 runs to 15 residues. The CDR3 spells CASSLGGVGGNTIYF. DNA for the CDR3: TGTGCCAGCAGCTTAGGCGGGGTAGGTGGAAACACCATATATTTT.

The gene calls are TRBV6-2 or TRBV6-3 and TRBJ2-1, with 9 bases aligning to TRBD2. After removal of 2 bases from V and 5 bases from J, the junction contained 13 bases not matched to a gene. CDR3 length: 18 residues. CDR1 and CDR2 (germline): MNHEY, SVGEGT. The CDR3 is CASSYNSVSGRRNNEQFF. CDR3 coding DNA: TGTGCCAGCAGTTACAATTCCGTAAGCGGGAGGAGAAACAATGAGCAGTTCTTC.

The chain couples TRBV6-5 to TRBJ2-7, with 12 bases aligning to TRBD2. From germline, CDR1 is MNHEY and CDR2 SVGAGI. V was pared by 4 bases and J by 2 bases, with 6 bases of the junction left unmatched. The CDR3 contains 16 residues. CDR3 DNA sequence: TGTGCCAGCAGTTTTCGATCTAGCGGGGGGGCCTACGAGCAGTACTTC. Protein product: CASSFRSSGGAYEQYF.

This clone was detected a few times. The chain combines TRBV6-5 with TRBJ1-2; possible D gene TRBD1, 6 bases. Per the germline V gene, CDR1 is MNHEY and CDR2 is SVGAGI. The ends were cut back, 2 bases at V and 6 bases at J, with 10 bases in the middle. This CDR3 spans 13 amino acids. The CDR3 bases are TGTGCCAGCAGTTACGGGCAGGGGAATGGCTACACCTTC. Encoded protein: CASSYGQGNGYTF.

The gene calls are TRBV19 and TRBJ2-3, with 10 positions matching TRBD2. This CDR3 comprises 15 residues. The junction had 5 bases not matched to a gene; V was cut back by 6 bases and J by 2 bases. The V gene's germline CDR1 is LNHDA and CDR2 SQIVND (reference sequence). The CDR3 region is CASSRTSGTTDTQYF. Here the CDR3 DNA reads TGTGCCAGTAGCCGGACTAGCGGAACCACAGATACGCAGTATTTT.

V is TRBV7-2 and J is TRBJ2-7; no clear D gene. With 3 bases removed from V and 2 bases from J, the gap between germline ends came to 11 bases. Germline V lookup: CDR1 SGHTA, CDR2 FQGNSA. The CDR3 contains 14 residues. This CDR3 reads CASSFFTSAYEQYF. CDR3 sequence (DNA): TGTGCCAGCAGCTTTTTTACCAGTGCCTACGAGCAGTACTTC. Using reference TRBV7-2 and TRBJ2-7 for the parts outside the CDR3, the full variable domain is GAGVSQSPSNKVTEKGKDVELRCDPISGHTALYWYRQSLGQGLEFLIYFQGNSAPDKSGLPSDRFSAERTGGSVSTLTIQRTQQEDSAVYLCASSFFTSAYEQYFGPGTRLTVT.

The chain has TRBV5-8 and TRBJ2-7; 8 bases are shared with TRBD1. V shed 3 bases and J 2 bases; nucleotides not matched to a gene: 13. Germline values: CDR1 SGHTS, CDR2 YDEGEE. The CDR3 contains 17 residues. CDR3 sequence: CASSSLFRDRSPYEQYF. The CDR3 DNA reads TGTGCCAGCAGCTCCCTATTCCGGGACAGGTCTCCCTACGAGCAGTACTTC.

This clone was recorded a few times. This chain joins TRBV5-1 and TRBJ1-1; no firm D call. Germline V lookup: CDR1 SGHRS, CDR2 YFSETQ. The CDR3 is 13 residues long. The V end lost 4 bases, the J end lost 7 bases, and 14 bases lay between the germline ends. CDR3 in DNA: TGCGCCAGCAGCCCGGGCTCCGCGGGTGAAGCTTTCTTT. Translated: CASSPGSAGEAFF.

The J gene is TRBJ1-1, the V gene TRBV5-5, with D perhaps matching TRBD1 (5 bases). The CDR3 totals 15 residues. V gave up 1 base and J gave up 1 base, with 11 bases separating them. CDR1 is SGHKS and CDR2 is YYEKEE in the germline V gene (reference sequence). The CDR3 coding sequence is TGTGCCAGCAGCTTGCCGGGACTCCAGAACACTGAAGCTTTCTTT. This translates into CASSLPGLQNTEAFF.

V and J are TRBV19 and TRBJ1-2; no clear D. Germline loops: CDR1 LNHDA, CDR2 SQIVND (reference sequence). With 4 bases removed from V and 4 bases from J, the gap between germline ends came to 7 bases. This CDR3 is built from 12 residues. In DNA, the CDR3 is TGTGCCAGTAGTACCCCCCTCTATGGCTACACCTTC. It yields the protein CASSTPLYGYTF.

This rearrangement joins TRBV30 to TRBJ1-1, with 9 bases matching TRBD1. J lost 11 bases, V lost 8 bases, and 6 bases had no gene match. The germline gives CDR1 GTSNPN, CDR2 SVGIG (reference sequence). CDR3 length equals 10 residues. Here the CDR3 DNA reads TGTGCCGGCCGGACAGGGGACGCTTTCTTT. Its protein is CAGRTGDAFF.

CDR3 sequence reads: CSARARETQYF. The CDR3 bases are TGCAGTGCTAGAGCCAGGGAGACCCAGTACTTC. The chain carries TRBV20-1 and TRBJ2-5; no definite D call. Germline V gives CDR1 DFQATT, CDR2 SNEGSKA (reference sequence). With 1 base removed from V and 5 bases from J, the gap between germline ends came to 5 bases. The CDR3 is made up of 11 amino acids.

CDR3 coding DNA: TGCGCCAGCAGCTCTTTGTGGAGGGTCGGCACCGGGGAGCTGTTTTTT. Its translation: CASSSLWRVGTGELFF. V usage is TRBV5-1 and J usage is TRBJ2-2, with D possibly being TRBD2 (6 bases). This CDR3 spans 16 amino acids. V was shortened by 3 bases and J by 4 bases, with 16 bases between the two germline ends. Germline CDR1 and CDR2: SGHRS and YFSETQ.

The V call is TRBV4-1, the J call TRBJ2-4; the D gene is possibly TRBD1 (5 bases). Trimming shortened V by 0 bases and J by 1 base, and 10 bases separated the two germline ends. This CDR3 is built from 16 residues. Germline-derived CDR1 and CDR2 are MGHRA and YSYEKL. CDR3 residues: CASSQDDSWAKNIQYF. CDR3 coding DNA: TGCGCCAGCAGCCAAGATGACAGTTGGGCCAAAAACATTCAGTACTTC.

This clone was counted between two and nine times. The CDR3 bases are TGTGCCAGCAGCTTCCTAGCGGGGGGGCCAGGGAATGAGCAGTTCTTC. It specifies CASSFLAGGPGNEQFF. The chain combines TRBV7-8 with TRBJ2-1; TRBD2 matches at 12 bases. From germline, CDR1 is SGHVS and CDR2 FQNEAQ. This CDR3 has 16 amino acids. V lost 3 bases and J lost 7; bases outside the gene matches: 7.

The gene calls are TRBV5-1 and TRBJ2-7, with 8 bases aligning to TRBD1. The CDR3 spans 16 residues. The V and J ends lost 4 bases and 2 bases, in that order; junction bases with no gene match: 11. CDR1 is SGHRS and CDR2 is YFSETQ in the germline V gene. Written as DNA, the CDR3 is TGCGCCAGCAGCCCTGGAGGGTCAGGGGGCGCCTACGAGCAGTACTTC. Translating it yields CASSPGGSGGAYEQYF.